Here is one TCR beta chain with its context. Unique molecular identifiers were present on cDNA, and template switching added a universal primer site. TCRdb redid the calling of the 5' RACE reads with MiXCR, one entry per CDR3 protein. The sample shows 650,000 to 750,000 distinct CDR3 sequences, 21% of them seen only once. Trimming took off 5 bases at V and 6 bases at J, with 17 bases between the two ends. Germline V gene lookup returns CDR1 LGHDT and CDR2 YNNKEL (reference sequence). The CDR3 is made up of 14 amino acids. This specimen comes from a study of identical twins. This same sample was also taken into another study, of T cells expressing NK-cell markers. That source adds: These same clonotypes (in four donors) also led the CD3+CD56-NKG2C+ fraction.

The chain joins TRBV3-1 to TRBJ2-7; no firm D call. Sequencing input: PBMCs. The sequence was collected from a young woman in good health. The CDR3: CASSAHSALGEQYF. Written as DNA, the CDR3 is TGTGCCAGCAGCGCCCACAGCGCTCTGGGCGAGCAGTACTTC.